The TCR beta chain under discussion was sequenced for a study of blood T cell repertoires in COVID-19. Study summary: Researchers got acute and convalescent COVID-19 samples from the United States, Italy and Spain. The analysed material was cDNA or gDNA that came from T cells, B-cell-depleted T cells, or PBMCs.

Per the original data handling: Estimation of nucleated cell counts was performed using reference gene primer amplification. TCRdb's copy holds only in-frame clones and misses some; the assay was immunoSEQ multiplex PCR. That table is the source of V, J and clone size, and D and trimming were worked out from the DNA. The table lists approximately 70,000 clones, about four fifths of them singletons. The germline V and J ends were trimmed by 3 bases and 0 bases, with 14 bases remaining between them. The germline V gene has CDR1 DFQATT and CDR2 SNEGSKA (reference sequence). The CDR3 is 16 amino acids. The chain uses TRBV20-1 and TRBJ1-4, with D possibly being TRBD1 (5 bases). The receptor comes from a woman older than 75 with active or convalescent COVID-19. Sequenced input: peripheral blood. CDR3 nucleotide sequence: TGCAGTGCTAGTCCTGACCTGACAGCAACTAATGAAAAACTGTTTTTT. It yields the protein CSASPDLTATNEKLFF.